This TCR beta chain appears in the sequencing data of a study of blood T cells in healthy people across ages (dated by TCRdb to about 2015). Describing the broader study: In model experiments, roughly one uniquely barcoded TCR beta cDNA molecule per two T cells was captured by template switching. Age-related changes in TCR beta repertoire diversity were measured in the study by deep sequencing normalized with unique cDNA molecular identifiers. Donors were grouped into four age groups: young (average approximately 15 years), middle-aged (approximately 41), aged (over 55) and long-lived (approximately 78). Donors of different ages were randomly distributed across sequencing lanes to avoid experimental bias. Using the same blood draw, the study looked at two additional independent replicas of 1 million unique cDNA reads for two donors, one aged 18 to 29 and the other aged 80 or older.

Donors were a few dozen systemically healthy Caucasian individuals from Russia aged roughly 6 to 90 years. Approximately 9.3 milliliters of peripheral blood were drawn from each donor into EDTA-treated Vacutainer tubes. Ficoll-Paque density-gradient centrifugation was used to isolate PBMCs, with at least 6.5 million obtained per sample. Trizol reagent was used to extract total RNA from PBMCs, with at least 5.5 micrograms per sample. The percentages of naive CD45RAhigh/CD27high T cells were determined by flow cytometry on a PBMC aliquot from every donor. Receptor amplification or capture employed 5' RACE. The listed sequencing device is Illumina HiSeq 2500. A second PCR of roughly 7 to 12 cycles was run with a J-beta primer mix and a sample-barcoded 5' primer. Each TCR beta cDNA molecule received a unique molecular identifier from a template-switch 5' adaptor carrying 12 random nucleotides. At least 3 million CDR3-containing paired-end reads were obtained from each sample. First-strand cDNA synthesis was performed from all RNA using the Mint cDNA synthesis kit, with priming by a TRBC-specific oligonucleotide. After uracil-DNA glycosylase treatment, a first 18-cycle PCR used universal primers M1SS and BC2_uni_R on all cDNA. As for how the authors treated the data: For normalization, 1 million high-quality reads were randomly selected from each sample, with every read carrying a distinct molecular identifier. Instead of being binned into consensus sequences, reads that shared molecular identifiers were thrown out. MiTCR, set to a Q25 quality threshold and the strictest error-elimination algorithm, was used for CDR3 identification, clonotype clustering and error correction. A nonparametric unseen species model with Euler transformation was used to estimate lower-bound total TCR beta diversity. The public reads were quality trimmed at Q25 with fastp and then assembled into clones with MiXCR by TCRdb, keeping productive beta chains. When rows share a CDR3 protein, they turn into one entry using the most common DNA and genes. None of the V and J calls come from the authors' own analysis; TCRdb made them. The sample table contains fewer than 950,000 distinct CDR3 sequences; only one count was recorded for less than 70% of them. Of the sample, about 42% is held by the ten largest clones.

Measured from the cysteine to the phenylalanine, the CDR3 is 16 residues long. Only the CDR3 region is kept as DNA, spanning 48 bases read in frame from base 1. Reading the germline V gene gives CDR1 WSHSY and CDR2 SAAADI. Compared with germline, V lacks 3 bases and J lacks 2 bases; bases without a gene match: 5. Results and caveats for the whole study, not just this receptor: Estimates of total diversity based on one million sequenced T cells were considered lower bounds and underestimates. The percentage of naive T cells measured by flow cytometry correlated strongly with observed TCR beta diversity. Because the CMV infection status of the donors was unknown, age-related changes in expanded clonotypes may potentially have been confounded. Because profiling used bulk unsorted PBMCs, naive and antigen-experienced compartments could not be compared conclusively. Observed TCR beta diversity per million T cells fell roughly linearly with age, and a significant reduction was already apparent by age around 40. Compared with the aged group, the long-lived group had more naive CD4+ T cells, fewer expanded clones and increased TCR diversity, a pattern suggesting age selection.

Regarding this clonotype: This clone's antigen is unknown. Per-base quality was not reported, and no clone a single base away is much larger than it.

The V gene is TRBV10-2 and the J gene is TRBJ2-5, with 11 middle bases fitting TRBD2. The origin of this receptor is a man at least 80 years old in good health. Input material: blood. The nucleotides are TGCGCCAGCAGTGATCCAGGGACTAGCGGACAAGAGACCCAGTACTTC. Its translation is CASSDPGTSGQETQYF.